These 10 T cell receptor beta chains came from one sample sequenced in a study of blood T cells in healthy people across ages. A J-beta primer mix and a sample-barcoded 5' primer were used in a second PCR of about 7 to 12 cycles. One entry per CDR3 protein, called by TCRdb with MiXCR from the 5' RACE reads. The table lists more than 1,400,000 distinct CDR3 sequences, roughly 40% of them singletons. Material: blood. These receptors all stem from a woman younger than 30 in good health.

V usage is TRBV20-1 and J usage is TRBJ2-7; TRBD2 aligns across 11 bases. Germline V gene sequence: CDR1 DFQATT, CDR2 SNEGSKA (reference sequence). This CDR3 region has 15 residues. The V segment lost 3 bases and the J segment 3 bases; nucleotides outside the gene matches: 7. The CDR3 nucleotides read TGCAGTGCTAGGGCTAGCGGGGGGCCGAACTACGAGCAGTACTTC. Its translation: CSARASGGPNYEQYF.

This clonotype was detected a few times. The CDR3 bases are TGTGCCAGCAGCTTCTATAGCGGGGGGGCCCCGTACAATGAGCAGTTCTTC. Protein product: CASSFYSGGAPYNEQFF. The chain couples TRBV11-2 to TRBJ2-1, with 11 bases that match TRBD2. CDR1 SGHAT and CDR2 FQNNGV come from the germline V gene. The CDR3 spans 17 residues. With 3 bases clipped from V and 4 bases from J, the junction kept 8 bases outside the gene matches.

This clonotype has a handful of counts. V is TRBV7-2 and J is TRBJ2-1; 9 positions match TRBD2. With V trimmed by 4 bases and J by 10 bases, 17 bases remained unmatched. Looked up from germline, CDR1 is SGHTA and CDR2 is FQGNSA. The CDR3 spans 17 residues. CDR3 bases: TGTGCCAGCAGCTCCTGGGGGCCTAGCGGGATGTGGGGCGAGCAGTTCTTC. It specifies CASSSWGPSGMWGEQFF.

The chain links TRBV20-1 to TRBJ2-4, with a weak D call TRBD2 (6 bases). CDR1 is DFQATT, CDR2 SNEGSKA, per germline (reference sequence). V was pared by 5 bases and J by 15 bases, with 23 bases between. This CDR3 region has 13 residues. CDR3 loop: CSAGGALTYELYF. As DNA, the CDR3 is TGCAGTGCTGGAGGGGCCCTAACCTACGAGCTGTACTTC.

The chain couples TRBV9 to TRBJ2-3; 10 bases agree with TRBD2. CDR1 is SGDLS, CDR2 YYNGEE, per germline. With V trimmed by 7 bases and J by 4 bases, 9 bases remained unmatched. CDR3 length: 15 amino acids. The CDR3 nucleotides read TGTGCCAGCGCCAGCGGGGGGGCCGAAGCAGATACGCAGTATTTT. This translates into CASASGGAEADTQYF.

This clonotype was seen more than once but under ten times. DNA of the CDR3: TGTGCCAGCAGTTTATACCCCTCCAGCGGTACTACGCAGTATTTT. Translation gives CASSLYPSSGTTQYF. The chain uses TRBV27 and TRBJ2-3; tentatively, D is TRBD2 (5 bases). The germline V gene encodes CDR1 MNHEY and CDR2 SMNVEV (reference sequence). The CDR3 has 15 residues. Trimming took off 1 base at V and 8 bases at J, with 16 bases between the two ends.

This chain connects TRBV4-1 to TRBJ2-1; tentatively, D is TRBD1 or TRBD2 (5 bases each). The CDR3 is 12 amino acids. With 0 bases removed from V and 15 bases from J, the gap between germline ends came to 12 bases. Germline loops: CDR1 MGHRA, CDR2 YSYEKL. The DNA for the CDR3 is TGCGCCAGCAGCCAAGATGGGGGATTTGGGTTCTTC. This codes for CASSQDGGFGFF.

This clonotype came up a few times. The rearrangement uses TRBV27 and TRBJ1-2; the D is unclear. Germline CDR1 and CDR2: MNHEY and SMNVEV (reference sequence). This CDR3 is 14 amino acids long. V was clipped by 0 bases and J by 4 bases, with 9 bases between them. The CDR3 DNA reads TGTGCCAGCAGTTTATCTGTCACCCTCTATGGCTACACCTTC. It codes for CASSLSVTLYGYTF.

CDR3 amino acids: CASSSSRFAYNEQFF. In DNA, the CDR3 is TGTGCCAGCAGCTCCTCGCGGTTCGCCTACAATGAGCAGTTCTTC. This chain links TRBV7-8 with TRBJ2-1; D not resolved. Trimming shortened V by 4 bases and J by 2 bases, and 12 bases separated the two germline ends. The CDR3 extends over 15 amino acids. Germline values: CDR1 SGHVS, CDR2 FQNEAQ.

The chain employs TRBV30 and TRBJ2-5; D remains unclear. CDR3 size: 11 residues. Trimming took 1 base from V and 5 from J, leaving 5 bases between them. Germline CDR1 GTSNPN, CDR2 SVGIG (reference sequence). The CDR3 here is CAWSEAETQYF. In DNA, the CDR3 is TGTGCCTGGAGTGAGGCGGAGACCCAGTACTTC.